The 26 T cell receptor beta chains below come from one sample, sequenced in a study of identical twins. TCRdb re-called the 5' RACE reads through MiXCR, storing one row per CDR3 protein. This sample yields around 470,000 distinct CDR3 sequences, of which 13% to 15% are seen a single time; approximately 0.52% belongs to the top ten. This sample was also put to use in a study of yellow fever vaccine responses in identical twins.

The sequenced sample was CD4+ T cells sorted from blood. Source of these receptors: a young woman in good health.

V usage is TRBV5-1 and J usage is TRBJ2-7; D remains unclear. Germline V gives CDR1 SGHRS, CDR2 YFSETQ. The CDR3 length is 13 residues. The ends were cut back, 1 base at V and 3 bases at J, with 8 bases in the middle. The CDR3 region is CASSLNLGYEQYF. The DNA of the CDR3 is TGCGCCAGCAGCTTGAATCTGGGCTACGAGCAGTACTTC.

This clonotype was counted at least ten times. The chain couples TRBV5-1 to TRBJ2-1; TRBD1 is a possible D gene (5 bases). The V end was cut by 4 bases, the J end by 0 bases, with 14 bases between. Germline V CDR1 and CDR2: SGHRS, YFSETQ. This CDR3 is 16 amino acids long. The CDR3 protein is CASSARGQSSYNEQFF. As DNA, the CDR3 is TGCGCCAGCAGCGCACGAGGACAAAGCTCCTACAATGAGCAGTTCTTC.

This clonotype occurred a few times. The gene calls are TRBV29-1 and TRBJ2-1, with 10 bases that match TRBD2. The CDR3 loop spans 15 amino acids. Trimming took 4 bases from V and 0 from J; bases not matched to a gene: 3. The germline CDR1 and CDR2 sequences are SQVTM and ANQGSEA. The CDR3 spells CSVGSGRASYNEQFF. The CDR3 DNA follows: TGCAGCGTTGGAAGCGGGAGGGCCTCCTACAATGAGCAGTTCTTC.

The rearrangement joins TRBV28 to TRBJ2-7, with D possibly matching TRBD1 (7 bases). CDR1 and CDR2 (germline): MDHEN, SYDVKM. This CDR3 has 14 residues. Between the trimmed V and J ends, which lost 10 bases and 1 base, there was a span of 17 bases. The CDR3 DNA reads as TGTGCCATCCAGGGGGGAATGCGGTCCTACGAGCAGTACTTC. It codes for CAIQGGMRSYEQYF.

This clonotype was seen more than once but under ten times. The chain links TRBV20-1 to TRBJ2-7, with D unresolved. This CDR3 is 16 amino acids long. Trimming took off 3 bases at V and 3 bases at J, with 21 bases between the two ends. Germline V gene lookup returns CDR1 DFQATT and CDR2 SNEGSKA (reference sequence). The CDR3 reads CSASSHGLGAHYEQYF. In DNA, the CDR3 is TGCAGTGCTAGTTCCCACGGGTTGGGCGCCCACTACGAGCAGTACTTC.

The chain is built from TRBV7-9 and TRBJ1-1, with a tentative D call TRBD1 (5 bases). The CDR3 contains 13 residues. Germline V lookup: CDR1 SEHNR, CDR2 FQNEAQ (reference sequence). V gave up 3 bases and J gave up 11 bases, with 16 bases separating them. The CDR3 reads CASSFGVRGDAFF. The CDR3 bases are TGTGCCAGCAGCTTCGGGGTCCGTGGGGACGCTTTCTTT.

In its sample, this clonotype was seen a few times. V and J are TRBV27 and TRBJ2-1; possibly TRBD1 for D (6 bases). V lost 6 bases and J lost 8, with 14 bases in between. In germline, CDR1 is MNHEY, CDR2 SMNVEV (reference sequence). The CDR3 consists of 13 residues. The CDR3 here is CASSYTGIDEQFF. CDR3 DNA sequence: TGTGCCAGCAGCTACACAGGGATCGATGAGCAGTTCTTC.

CDR3 bases: TGCAGTGCTAGGACGACAGGGATTCAGCAGTTCTTC. Protein: CSARTTGIQQFF. V and J are TRBV20-1 and TRBJ2-1; 7 positions match TRBD1. Trimming took 3 bases from V and 11 from J; bases not matched to a gene: 7. Germline V gives CDR1 DFQATT, CDR2 SNEGSKA (reference sequence). The CDR3 is made up of 12 amino acids.

The V call is TRBV5-1, the J call TRBJ2-7; TRBD2 matches at 9 bases. V lost 5 bases, J lost 4 bases, and 10 bases stayed unmatched. The germline V gene encodes CDR1 SGHRS and CDR2 YFSETQ. The CDR3 has 15 amino acids. The CDR3 DNA is TGCGCCAGCAGTGGACGCGGGGGGGCTGAGTACGAGCAGTACTTC. Its protein product is CASSGRGGAEYEQYF.

The genes are TRBV7-2 and TRBJ2-7; D call uncertain. V lost 5 bases and J 6 bases, leaving 20 bases between the germline ends. Germline loops: CDR1 SGHTA, CDR2 FQGNSA. This CDR3 is built from 15 residues. CDR3 sequence reads: CASSQLVRYKSEQYF. In nucleotides, the CDR3 is TGTGCCAGCAGCCAATTAGTTAGGTACAAGTCCGAGCAGTACTTC.

The chain carries TRBV7-2 and TRBJ2-4; 7 nucleotides align to TRBD1. Germline CDR1 reads SGHTA; CDR2 reads FQGNSA. The CDR3 runs to 13 residues. V trimming: 5 bases; J trimming: 8 bases; junction bases outside the gene matches: 6. The CDR3 DNA reads TGTGCCAGCAGCGAACAGGGGCGGGACATTCAGTACTTC. Residues: CASSEQGRDIQYF.

This clonotype has just a few counts. The rearrangement uses TRBV4-1 and TRBJ2-7; tentative D call: TRBD1 (7 bases). This CDR3 contains 24 residues. Trimming removed 0 bases at V and 0 bases at J, with 36 bases between. Germline CDR1 and CDR2: MGHRA and YSYEKL. The CDR3 sequence is CASSQELIFRDGVGGGADSYEQYF. CDR3 sequence (DNA): TGCGCCAGCAGCCAAGAGTTAATCTTTCGCGATGGGGTTGGAGGGGGCGCCGACTCCTACGAGCAGTACTTC.

Only a few counts were recorded for this clonotype. This rearrangement joins TRBV10-3 to TRBJ2-7; TRBD1 is a possible D gene (7 bases). V was pared by 0 bases and J by 7 bases, with 13 bases between. Germline V gene data show CDR1 as ENHRY and CDR2 as SYGVKD. The CDR3 runs to 14 residues. Here the CDR3 reads CAISESAGGLEQYF. DNA of the CDR3: TGTGCCATCAGTGAGTCGGCAGGGGGGCTTGAGCAGTACTTC.

This clonotype was recorded many times. The rearrangement joins TRBV27 to TRBJ2-2; unclear D gene. Trimming pared 4 bases from V and 6 bases from J, leaving 6 bases between. Looked up from germline, CDR1 is MNHEY and CDR2 is SMNVEV (reference sequence). The CDR3 has 12 residues. CDR3 DNA sequence: TGTGCCAGCAGTTCCCGCGCCGGGGAGCTGTTTTTT. It codes for CASSSRAGELFF.

This clonotype has ten or more counts. The rearrangement joins TRBV5-1 to TRBJ2-7; 8 positions match TRBD2. This CDR3 is 14 amino acids long. J gave up 2 bases and V 0 bases, and 1 base lay outside the gene matches. Germline-derived CDR1 and CDR2 are SGHRS and YFSETQ. This CDR3 is CASSLDGGAYEQYF. CDR3 coding DNA: TGCGCCAGCAGCTTGGACGGGGGGGCCTACGAGCAGTACTTC.

The CDR3 nucleotides read TGTGCCAGCAGCGTACCGAGGGGTCAAACGAGCTCCTACGAGCAGTACTTC. The encoded protein is CASSVPRGQTSSYEQYF. The J gene is TRBJ2-7, the V gene TRBV6-5; D may be TRBD1 or TRBD2 (5 bases each). The CDR3 is 17 residues long. V dropped 6 bases and J dropped 0 bases, with 21 bases sitting between them. Germline V gene data show CDR1 as MNHEY and CDR2 as SVGAGI.

V gene TRBV4-3 combines with J gene TRBJ2-1; 8 bases line up with TRBD2. J was trimmed by 6 bases and V by 2 bases; bases with no gene match: 6. This CDR3 region has 15 residues. Per the germline V gene, CDR1 is LGHNA and CDR2 is YSLEER. In DNA, the CDR3 is TGCGCCAGCAGCCAAATGGGACTAGTCGGCAATGAGCAGTTCTTC. Translating gives CASSQMGLVGNEQFF.

This chain connects TRBV2 to TRBJ1-5; 8 bases are shared with TRBD1. With 6 bases clipped from V and 7 bases from J, the junction kept 11 bases outside the gene matches. CDR3 length: 15 residues. Germline assignment: CDR1 SNHLY and CDR2 FYNNEI. CDR3 in amino acids: CASRKTGAEGQPQHF. DNA of the CDR3: TGTGCCAGCAGGAAGACAGGGGCGGAGGGCCAGCCCCAGCATTTT.

This clonotype appeared a few times. The chain couples TRBV10-3 to TRBJ2-3; D is possibly TRBD1 (6 bases). The CDR3 covers 16 residues. Looked up from germline, CDR1 is ENHRY and CDR2 is SYGVKD. Trimming shortened V by 6 bases and J by 6 bases, and 22 bases separated the two germline ends. The CDR3 is CAISPRDTQGVDTQYF. The DNA for the CDR3 is TGTGCCATCAGCCCCCGGGACACCCAAGGGGTGGATACGCAGTATTTT.

The chain links TRBV5-1 to TRBJ2-3; TRBD2 agrees at 12 bases. V shed 4 bases, J shed 2 bases, and the junction held 5 bases outside the gene matches. Germline values: CDR1 SGHRS, CDR2 YFSETQ. This CDR3 is built from 16 residues. As DNA, the CDR3 is TGCGCCAGCAGCAAAGGACTAGCGGGATCCACAGATACGCAGTATTTT. Translation: CASSKGLAGSTDTQYF.

This clonotype was seen a few times. This chain joins TRBV6-2 or TRBV6-3 and TRBJ2-1; 14 bases agree with TRBD2. This CDR3 is 15 amino acids long. Germline trimming cut 7 bases from V and 7 bases from J; bases unmatched to any gene: 6. Germline V gene data show CDR1 as MNHEY and CDR2 as SVGEGT. The CDR3: CASIAGTSGSNEQFF. The CDR3, as DNA: TGTGCCAGCATCGCCGGGACTAGCGGGAGTAATGAGCAGTTCTTC.

This clonotype was counted ten times or more. V gene TRBV5-1 combines with J gene TRBJ2-7, with 7 bases lining up with TRBD1. The CDR3 is made up of 15 amino acids. Trimming took 2 bases from V and 3 from J; bases not matched to a gene: 8. CDR1 is SGHRS, CDR2 YFSETQ, per germline. CDR3 bases: TGCGCCAGCAGCTTTAGACCGGGACAGATCTACGAGCAGTACTTC. It encodes CASSFRPGQIYEQYF.

This clonotype was detected only a few times. The chain employs TRBV2 and TRBJ2-2, with D unresolved. V gave up 7 bases and J gave up 0 bases, with 12 bases separating them. CDR3 length equals 15 residues. The germline V gene has CDR1 SNHLY and CDR2 FYNNEI. The CDR3 reads CASTQEGSNTGELFF. CDR3 coding DNA: TGTGCCAGCACCCAGGAAGGGTCGAACACCGGGGAGCTGTTTTTT. Based on the CDR3 plus reference TRBV2 and TRBJ2-2, the full variable domain is EPEVTQTPSHQVTQMGQEVILRCVPISNHLYFYWYRQILGQKVEFLVSFYNNEISEKSEIFDDQFSVERPDGSNFTLKIRSTKLEDSAMYFCASTQEGSNTGELFFGEGSRLTVL.

The sample holds many counts of this clonotype. This rearrangement joins TRBV2 to TRBJ2-5; no clear D gene. The CDR3 is made up of 14 amino acids. Germline CDR1 and CDR2: SNHLY and FYNNEI. Trimming removed 3 bases from V and 1 base from J, with 9 bases in between. The CDR3 here is CASSDPRFQETQYF. CDR3 sequence (DNA): TGTGCCAGCAGTGACCCCCGATTCCAAGAGACCCAGTACTTC.

The chain links TRBV11-2 to TRBJ1-4, with 9 bases lining up with TRBD1. Germline loops: CDR1 SGHAT, CDR2 FQNNGV. This CDR3 spans 15 amino acids. The V segment lost 3 bases and the J segment 8 bases; nucleotides outside the gene matches: 7. DNA for the CDR3: TGTGCCAGCAGCTTGGTTGGGACAGGGTTCGAAAAACTGTTTTTT. Its protein product is CASSLVGTGFEKLFF.

The CDR3 loop is CSASLDGVYNEQFF. The DNA for the CDR3 is TGCAGTGCTAGCCTGGACGGAGTCTACAATGAGCAGTTCTTC. The chain is built from TRBV20-1 and TRBJ2-1, with D unclear. Germline CDR1 and CDR2: DFQATT and SNEGSKA (reference sequence). Trimming took off 3 bases at V and 3 bases at J, with 12 bases between the two ends. This CDR3 is built from 14 residues.